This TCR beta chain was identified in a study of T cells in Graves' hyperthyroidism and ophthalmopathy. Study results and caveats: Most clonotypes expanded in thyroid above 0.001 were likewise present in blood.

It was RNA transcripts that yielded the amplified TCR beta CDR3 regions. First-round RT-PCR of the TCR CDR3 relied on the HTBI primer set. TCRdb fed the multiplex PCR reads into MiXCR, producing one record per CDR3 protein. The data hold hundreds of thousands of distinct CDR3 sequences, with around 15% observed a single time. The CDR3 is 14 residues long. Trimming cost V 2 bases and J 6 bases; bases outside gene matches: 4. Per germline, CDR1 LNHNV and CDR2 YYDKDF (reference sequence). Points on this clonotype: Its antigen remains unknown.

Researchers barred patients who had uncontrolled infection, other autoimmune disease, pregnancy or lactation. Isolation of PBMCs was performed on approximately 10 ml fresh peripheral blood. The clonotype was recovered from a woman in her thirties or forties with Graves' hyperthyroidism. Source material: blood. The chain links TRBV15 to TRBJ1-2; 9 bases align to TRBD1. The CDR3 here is CATSRFGTGNGYTF. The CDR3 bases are TGTGCCACCAGCAGATTTGGGACAGGGAATGGCTACACCTTC. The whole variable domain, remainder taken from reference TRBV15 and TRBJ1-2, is DAMVIQNPRYQVTQFGKPVTLSCSQTLNHNVMYWYQQKSSQAPKLLFHYYDKDFNNEADTPDNFQSRRPNTSFCFLDIRSPGLGDTAMYLCATSRFGTGNGYTFGSGTRLTVV.